One T cell receptor (beta chain) is described in this entry. This sample is drawn from a study of blood T cell repertoires in COVID-19. Libraries were prepared by immunoSEQ multiplex PCR; TCRdb keeps only in-frame clonotypes and omits some of them. The sample gives 200,000 to 250,000 clones, 75% to 95% of which show up once; less than 2.5% is in the top ten. Germline V gene lookup returns CDR1 SEHNR and CDR2 FQNEAQ (reference sequence). Trimming removed 5 bases from V and 14 bases from J, with 19 bases in between. The CDR3 extends over 14 amino acids. The sample comprised PBMCs or T cells enriched from blood (not recorded which). The V call is TRBV7-9, the J call TRBJ1-6; D gene uncertain. The receptor was isolated from a woman aged 18 to 35 who had recovered from COVID-19. The CDR3 spells CASSLTDGLFSLHF. Written as DNA, the CDR3 is TGTGCCAGCAGCCTCACTGACGGGTTGTTCTCCCTCCACTTT.